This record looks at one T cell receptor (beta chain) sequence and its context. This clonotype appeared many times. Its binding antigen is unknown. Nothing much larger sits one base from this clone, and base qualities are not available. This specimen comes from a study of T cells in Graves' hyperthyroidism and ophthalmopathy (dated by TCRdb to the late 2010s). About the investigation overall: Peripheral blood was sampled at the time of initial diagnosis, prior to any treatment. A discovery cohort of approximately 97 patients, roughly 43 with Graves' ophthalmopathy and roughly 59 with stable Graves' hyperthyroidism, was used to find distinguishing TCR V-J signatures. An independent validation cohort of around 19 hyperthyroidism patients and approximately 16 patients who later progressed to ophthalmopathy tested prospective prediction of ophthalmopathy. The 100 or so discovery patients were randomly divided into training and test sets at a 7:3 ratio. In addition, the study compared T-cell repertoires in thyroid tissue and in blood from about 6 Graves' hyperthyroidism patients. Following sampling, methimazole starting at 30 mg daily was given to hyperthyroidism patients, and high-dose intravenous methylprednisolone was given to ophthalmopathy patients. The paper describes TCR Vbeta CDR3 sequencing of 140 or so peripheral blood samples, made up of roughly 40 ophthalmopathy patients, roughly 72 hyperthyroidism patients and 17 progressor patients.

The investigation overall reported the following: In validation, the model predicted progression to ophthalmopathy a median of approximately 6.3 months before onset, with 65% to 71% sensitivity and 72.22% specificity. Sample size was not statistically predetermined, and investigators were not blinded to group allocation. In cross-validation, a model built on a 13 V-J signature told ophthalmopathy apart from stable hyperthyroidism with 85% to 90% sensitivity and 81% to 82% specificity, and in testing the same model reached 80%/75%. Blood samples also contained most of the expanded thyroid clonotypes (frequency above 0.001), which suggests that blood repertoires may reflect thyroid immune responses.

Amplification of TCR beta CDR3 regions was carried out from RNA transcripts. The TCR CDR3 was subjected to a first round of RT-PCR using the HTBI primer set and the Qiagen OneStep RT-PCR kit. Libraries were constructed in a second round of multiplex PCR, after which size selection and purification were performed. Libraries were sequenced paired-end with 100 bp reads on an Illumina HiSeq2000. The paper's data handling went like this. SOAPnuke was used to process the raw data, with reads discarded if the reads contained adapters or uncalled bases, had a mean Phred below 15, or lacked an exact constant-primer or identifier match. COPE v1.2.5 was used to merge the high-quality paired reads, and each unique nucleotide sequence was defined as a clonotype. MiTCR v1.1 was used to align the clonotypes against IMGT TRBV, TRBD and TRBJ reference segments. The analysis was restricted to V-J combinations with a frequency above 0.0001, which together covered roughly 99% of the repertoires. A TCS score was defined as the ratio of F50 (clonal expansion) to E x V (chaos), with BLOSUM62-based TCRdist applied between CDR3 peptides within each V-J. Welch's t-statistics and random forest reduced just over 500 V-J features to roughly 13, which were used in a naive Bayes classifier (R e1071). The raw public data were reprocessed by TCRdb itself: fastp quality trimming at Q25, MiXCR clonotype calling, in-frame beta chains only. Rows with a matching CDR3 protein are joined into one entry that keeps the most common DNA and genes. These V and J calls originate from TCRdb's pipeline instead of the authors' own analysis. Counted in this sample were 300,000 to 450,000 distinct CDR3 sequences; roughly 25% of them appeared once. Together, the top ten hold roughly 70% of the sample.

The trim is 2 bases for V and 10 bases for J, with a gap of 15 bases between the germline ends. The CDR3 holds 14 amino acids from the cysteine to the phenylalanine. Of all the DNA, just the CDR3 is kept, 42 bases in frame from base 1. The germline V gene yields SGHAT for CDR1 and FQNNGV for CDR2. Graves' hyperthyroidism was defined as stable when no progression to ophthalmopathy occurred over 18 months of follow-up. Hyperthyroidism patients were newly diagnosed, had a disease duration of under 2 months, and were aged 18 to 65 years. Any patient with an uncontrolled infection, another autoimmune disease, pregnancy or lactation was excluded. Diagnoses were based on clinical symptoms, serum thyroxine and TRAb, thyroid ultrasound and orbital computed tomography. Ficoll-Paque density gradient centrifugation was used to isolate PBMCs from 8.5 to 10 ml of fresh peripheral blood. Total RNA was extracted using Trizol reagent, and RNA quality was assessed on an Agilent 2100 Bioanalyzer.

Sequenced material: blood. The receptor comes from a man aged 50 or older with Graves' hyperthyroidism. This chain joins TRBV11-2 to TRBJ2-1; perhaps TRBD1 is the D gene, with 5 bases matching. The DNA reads TGTGCCAGCAGCTTAAGCGACAGTTATACGGAGCAGTTCTTC. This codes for CASSLSDSYTEQFF.